These 25 T cell receptor beta chains came from one sample sequenced in a study of T-cell reconstitution after alpha-beta-depleted transplantation in children. Molecular barcoding with unique molecular identifiers was used for the TCRbeta library. Each CDR3 protein gets one entry after TCRdb re-called the PCR reads with MiXCR. The sample records fewer than 120,000 distinct CDR3 sequences, 10% to 13% being singletons. The sequencing here drew on PBMCs from the stem cell graft donor, taken from the stem cell graft. The receptors come from a human donor who donated a stem cell graft to a child with acute lymphoblastic leukemia.

This clonotype turned up a few times. The V call is TRBV6-1, the J call TRBJ1-2; TRBD1 aligns across 9 bases. CDR3 length: 17 amino acids. V lost 5 bases and J lost 2; bases outside the gene matches: 12. From germline, CDR1 is MNHNS and CDR2 SASEGT. CDR3: CASSRTLATGGNYGYTF. For the CDR3, the DNA is TGTGCCAGCAGTCGAACCCTGGCGACAGGGGGAAACTATGGCTACACCTTC.

The chain joins TRBV5-4 to TRBJ2-5; 7 nucleotides line up with TRBD2. The CDR3 is 18 residues long. The V gene's germline CDR1 is SGHNT and CDR2 YYREEE (reference sequence). V trimming: 3 bases; J trimming: 2 bases; junction bases outside the gene matches: 16. The CDR3 here is CASSSAGLPGRSQETQYF. The CDR3 DNA follows: TGTGCCAGCAGCTCAGCGGGACTACCCGGGAGAAGTCAAGAGACCCAGTACTTC.

This clonotype was counted many times. V gene TRBV14 combines with J gene TRBJ2-3; tentative D call: TRBD1 (7 bases). This CDR3 spans 16 amino acids. V gave up 4 bases and J gave up 0 bases, with 14 bases separating them. Germline CDR1 and CDR2: SGHDN and FVKESK. CDR3 region: CASSRMTGRSTDTQYF. Here the CDR3 DNA reads TGTGCCAGCAGCCGTATGACAGGGAGGAGCACAGATACGCAGTATTTT.

There are many counts of this clonotype. The chain uses TRBV29-1 and TRBJ2-1, with 8 bases aligning to TRBD2. The germline gives CDR1 SQVTM, CDR2 ANQGSEA. With V trimmed by 7 bases and J by 2 bases, 7 bases remained unmatched. The CDR3 runs 14 residues. The CDR3 sequence is CSAEGGRTYNEQFF. Written as DNA, the CDR3 is TGCAGCGCCGAAGGCGGGAGGACCTACAATGAGCAGTTCTTC.

This clonotype was detected many times. This chain links TRBV5-1 with TRBJ2-5; tentative D call: TRBD1 (6 bases). Germline CDR1 is SGHRS and CDR2 is YFSETQ. V was clipped by 4 bases and J by 0 bases, with 10 bases between them. This CDR3 contains 14 residues. The CDR3 region has the DNA TGCGCCAGCAGCCCCGGACAGTACCAAGAGACCCAGTACTTC. Translating it yields CASSPGQYQETQYF.

This clonotype was counted many times. The CDR3 DNA is TGCAGTGCCGGCCGAACCAGGGGGTCTAGGGACGAGCAGTACTTC. It translates to CSAGRTRGSRDEQYF. The chain recombines TRBV20-1 with TRBJ2-7; 7 bases are shared with TRBD1. V lost 6 bases and J lost 5; bases outside the gene matches: 16. This CDR3 is built from 15 residues. CDR1 and CDR2 from the germline V gene are DFQATT and SNEGSKA (reference sequence).

Many counts were recorded for this clonotype. The V gene is TRBV28, the J gene TRBJ2-1, with a possible D match to TRBD1 (5 bases). The V end was cut by 6 bases, the J end by 7 bases, with 19 bases between. CDR1 is MDHEN, CDR2 SYDVKM, per germline. CDR3 length equals 15 residues. The CDR3: CASRQKPTVPNEQFF. CDR3 DNA sequence: TGTGCCAGCAGACAAAAACCGACAGTTCCTAATGAGCAGTTCTTC.

This clonotype was found many times. The rearrangement uses TRBV2 and TRBJ2-1; a weak D match, TRBD1 (6 bases). CDR3 length equals 15 residues. V lost 3 bases to trimming and J lost 4 bases, with 13 bases between them. Germline V gives CDR1 SNHLY, CDR2 FYNNEI. CDR3 nucleotides: TGTGCCAGCAGTGACCTACTGACAGGATACAATGAGCAGTTCTTC. This translates into CASSDLLTGYNEQFF.

This clonotype was seen many times. The chain is built from TRBV5-1 and TRBJ2-7; D tentatively fits TRBD1 or TRBD2 (5 bases each). The germline V and J ends were trimmed by 2 bases and 3 bases, with 12 bases remaining between them. Per the germline V gene, CDR1 is SGHRS and CDR2 is YFSETQ. The CDR3 extends over 14 amino acids. CDR3 nucleotide sequence: TGCGCCAGCAGCTTTGGGACGGAGATCTACGAGCAGTACTTC. As protein: CASSFGTEIYEQYF.

This clonotype was seen many times. The CDR3 here is CASSDTGELFF. The CDR3 coding sequence is TGCGCCAGCAGCGACACCGGGGAGCTGTTTTTT. The gene calls are TRBV5-1 and TRBJ2-2; D is uncertain. The CDR3 length is 11 residues. Germline-derived CDR1 and CDR2 are SGHRS and YFSETQ. V lost 4 bases and J 3 bases, leaving 1 base between the germline ends.

This clonotype was recorded many times. The genes are TRBV5-1 and TRBJ2-5, with TRBD2 matching 7 bases. Germline V lookup: CDR1 SGHRS, CDR2 YFSETQ. CDR3 size: 15 residues. V lost 4 bases, J lost 5 bases, and 11 bases stayed unmatched. This CDR3 reads CASSLWTSQRETQYF. The CDR3, as DNA: TGCGCCAGCAGCCTATGGACTAGTCAGCGGGAGACCCAGTACTTC.

This clonotype was detected many times. The chain employs TRBV5-1 and TRBJ2-7; 7 positions agree with TRBD1. The CDR3 sequence is 14 residues long. Germline CDR1 reads SGHRS; CDR2 reads YFSETQ. The V segment lost 4 bases and the J segment 1 base; nucleotides outside the gene matches: 5. CDR3 sequence reads: CASSPDRLSYEQYF. The CDR3 DNA reads as TGCGCCAGCAGCCCGGACAGGCTTTCCTACGAGCAGTACTTC.

There are many counts of this clonotype. The chain joins TRBV12-3 or TRBV12-4 to TRBJ2-1, with TRBD2 matching 9 bases. This CDR3 region has 20 residues. V gave up 3 bases and J gave up 0 bases; unmatched junction bases: 15. The CDR3 region is CASSFLRWASGDSSYNEQFF. The DNA for the CDR3 is TGTGCCAGCAGTTTCTTGCGTTGGGCTAGCGGGGATAGCTCCTACAATGAGCAGTTCTTC.

The V gene is TRBV12-3 or TRBV12-4, the J gene TRBJ2-1; possible D gene TRBD2, 6 bases. The CDR3 contains 12 residues. V lost 3 bases and J lost 10, with 10 bases in between. CDR3 sequence: CASSFGTGEQFF. CDR3 DNA: TGTGCCAGCAGTTTCGGGACTGGGGAGCAGTTCTTC.

This clonotype was counted ten times or more. The chain couples TRBV6-1 to TRBJ2-7; D is uncertain. Germline CDR1 and CDR2: MNHNS and SASEGT. This CDR3 has 14 residues. V lost 7 bases and J 4 bases, leaving 17 bases between the germline ends. The CDR3 sequence is CASNEDLNRYEQYF. DNA of the CDR3: TGTGCCAGCAATGAGGACCTGAACAGATACGAGCAGTACTTC.

This clonotype was seen many times. This chain uses TRBV10-3 with TRBJ2-2, with D maybe TRBD1 (5 bases). The germline V gene has CDR1 ENHRY and CDR2 SYGVKD. V was shortened by 4 bases and J by 5 bases, with 5 bases between the two germline ends. The CDR3 has 12 amino acids. The CDR3 sequence: CAISGTTGELFF. The CDR3 region has the DNA TGTGCCATCAGTGGGACAACCGGGGAGCTGTTTTTT.

As regards this clonotype: Since a much larger clone is just one base distant, this may be a read error. The CDR3 loop reads CASNLVGQEYNEQFF. Here the CDR3 DNA reads TGCGCCAGCAACTTGGTAGGGCAGGAGTACAATGAGCAGTTCTTC. The chain joins TRBV5-1 to TRBJ2-1; D remains ambiguous. The CDR3 extends over 15 amino acids. Germline CDR1 is SGHRS and CDR2 is YFSETQ.

This chain connects TRBV20-1 to TRBJ1-2; no firm D call. CDR1 and CDR2 from the germline V gene are DFQATT and SNEGSKA (reference sequence). Trimming removed 3 bases from V and 2 bases from J, with 10 bases in between. This CDR3 region has 13 residues. The CDR3 loop is CSASPEPNYGYTF. DNA for the CDR3: TGCAGTGCTAGTCCGGAGCCGAACTATGGCTACACCTTC.

This clonotype was detected ten times or more. This rearrangement joins TRBV27 to TRBJ2-5, with D unresolved. Germline lookup yields CDR1 MNHEY and CDR2 SMNVEV (reference sequence). The CDR3 runs 15 residues. With 6 bases removed from V and 5 bases from J, the gap between germline ends came to 19 bases. CDR3 protein: CASSVVRGWDETQYF. The CDR3 region has the DNA TGTGCCAGCAGCGTGGTCAGAGGCTGGGATGAGACCCAGTACTTC.

The chain joins TRBV28 to TRBJ1-4; weak D call: TRBD1 (6 bases). Germline-derived CDR1 and CDR2 are MDHEN and SYDVKM. The V gene lost 6 bases and the J gene lost 0 bases, with 11 bases spanning the gap. The CDR3 consists of 15 residues. The CDR3 bases are TGTGCCAGCAGGAGGACAGTTCCAACTAATGAAAAACTGTTTTTT. Its protein product is CASRRTVPTNEKLFF.

This clonotype was counted at least ten times. The genes are TRBV19 and TRBJ1-5; D remains ambiguous. Germline loops: CDR1 LNHDA, CDR2 SQIVND (reference sequence). CDR3 length: 14 amino acids. V was trimmed by 3 bases and J by 0 bases, leaving 6 bases between them. CDR3 sequence reads: CASSIGTSNQPQHF. DNA for the CDR3: TGTGCCAGTAGTATTGGCACTAGCAATCAGCCCCAGCATTTT. Variable domain in full (rest from reference TRBV19 and TRBJ1-5): DGGITQSPKYLFRKEGQNVTLSCEQNLNHDAMYWYRQDPGQGLRLIYYSQIVNDFQKGDIAEGYSVSREKKESFPLTVTSAQKNPTAFYLCASSIGTSNQPQHFGDGTRLSIL.

This clonotype was counted ten times or more. V is TRBV11-2 and J is TRBJ2-4; D is possibly TRBD1 (8 bases). The CDR3 is 17 residues long. The germline V and J ends were trimmed by 3 bases and 8 bases, with 23 bases remaining between them. The germline V gene has CDR1 SGHAT and CDR2 FQNNGV. The chain's CDR3 is CASSFFPSRTGRDIQYF. In DNA, the CDR3 is TGTGCCAGCAGCTTTTTCCCTAGCCGGACAGGGAGGGACATTCAGTACTTC.

V usage is TRBV5-4 and J usage is TRBJ2-2, with D maybe TRBD1 (6 bases). This CDR3 has 15 residues. Looked up from germline, CDR1 is SGHNT and CDR2 is YYREEE (reference sequence). Trimming left V 4 bases short and J 6 bases short, with 16 bases between. This chain's CDR3 is CASSRGQRGAGELFF. The CDR3 DNA follows: TGTGCCAGCAGCCGCGGACAGAGAGGGGCCGGGGAGCTGTTTTTT.

This clonotype was seen ten or more times. V usage is TRBV29-1 and J usage is TRBJ2-7, with a weak D call TRBD2 (5 bases). This CDR3 comprises 13 residues. V was trimmed by 1 base and J by 2 bases, leaving 9 bases between them. Germline V gene data show CDR1 as SQVTM and CDR2 as ANQGSEA. The CDR3 here is CSVEGGSPYEQYF. CDR3 sequence (DNA): TGCAGCGTTGAAGGCGGGTCTCCCTACGAGCAGTACTTC.

Regarding this clonotype: This may be a read error: a much more frequent sequence differs by one nucleotide. The chain couples TRBV7-9 to TRBJ2-7; D unclear. The CDR3 contains 14 residues. Germline V gene sequence: CDR1 SEHNR, CDR2 FQNEAQ (reference sequence). This chain's CDR3 is CASSLADTPYDQYF. The CDR3, as DNA: TGTGCCAGCAGCTTAGCCGACACCCCGTACGACCAGTACTTC.